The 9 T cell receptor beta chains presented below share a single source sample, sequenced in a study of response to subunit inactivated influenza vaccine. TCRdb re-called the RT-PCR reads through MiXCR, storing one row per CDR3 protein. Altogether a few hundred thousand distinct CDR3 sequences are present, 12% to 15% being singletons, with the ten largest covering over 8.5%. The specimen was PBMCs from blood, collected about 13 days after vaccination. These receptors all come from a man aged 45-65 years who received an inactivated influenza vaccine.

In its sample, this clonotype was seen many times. The CDR3 loop reads CATSGGLDTQYF. CDR3 nucleotides: TGTGCCACCAGTGGGGGCCTGGATACGCAGTATTTT. This chain uses TRBV24-1 with TRBJ2-3, with D possibly being TRBD1 (5 bases). The V and J ends lost 5 bases and 6 bases respectively, with 8 bases between them. The CDR3 extends over 12 amino acids. Germline loops: CDR1 KGHDR, CDR2 SFDVKD.

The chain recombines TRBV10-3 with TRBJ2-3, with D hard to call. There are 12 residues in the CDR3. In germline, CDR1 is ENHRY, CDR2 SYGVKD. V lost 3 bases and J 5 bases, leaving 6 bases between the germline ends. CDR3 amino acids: CAISDFLDTQYF. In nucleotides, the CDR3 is TGTGCCATCAGTGATTTCCTAGATACGCAGTATTTT.

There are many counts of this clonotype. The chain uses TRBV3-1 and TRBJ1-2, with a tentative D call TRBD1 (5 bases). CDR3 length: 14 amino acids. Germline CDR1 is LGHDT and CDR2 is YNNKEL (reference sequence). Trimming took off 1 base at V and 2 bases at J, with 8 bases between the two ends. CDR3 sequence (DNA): TGTGCCAGCAGCCAAGGCCGGGGGAACTATGGCTACACCTTC. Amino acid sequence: CASSQGRGNYGYTF.

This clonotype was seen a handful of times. CDR3 in DNA: TGTGCCAGCAGCCCATTGGGCAGGGGGCGCGGGCATGAGCAGTTCTTC. It is translated as CASSPLGRGRGHEQFF. V is TRBV5-6 and J is TRBJ2-1; 8 bases agree with TRBD1. Germline V gene lookup returns CDR1 SGHDT and CDR2 YYEEEE. The CDR3 has 16 amino acids. Trimming removed 4 bases from V and 8 bases from J; junction bases left unmatched: 14. The entire variable domain, with the rest obtained from reference TRBV5-6 and TRBJ2-1, is as follows: DAGVTQSPTHLIKTRGQQVTLRCSPKSGHDTVSWYQQALGQGPQFIFQYYEEEERQRGNFPDRFSGHQFPNYSSELNVNALLLGDSALYLCASSPLGRGRGHEQFFGPGTRLTVL.

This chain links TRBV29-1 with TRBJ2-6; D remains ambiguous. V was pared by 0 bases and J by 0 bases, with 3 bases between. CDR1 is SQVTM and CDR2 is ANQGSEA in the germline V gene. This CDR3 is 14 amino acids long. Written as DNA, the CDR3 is TGCAGCGTTGAAGATCGCTCTGGGGCCAACGTCCTGACTTTC. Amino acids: CSVEDRSGANVLTF.

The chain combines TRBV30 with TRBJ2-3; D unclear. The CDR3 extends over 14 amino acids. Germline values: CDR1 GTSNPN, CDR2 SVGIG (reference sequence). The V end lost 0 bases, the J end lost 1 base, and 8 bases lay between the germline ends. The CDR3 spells CAWSVGYGTDTQYF. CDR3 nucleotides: TGTGCCTGGAGTGTTGGCTACGGCACAGATACGCAGTATTTT.

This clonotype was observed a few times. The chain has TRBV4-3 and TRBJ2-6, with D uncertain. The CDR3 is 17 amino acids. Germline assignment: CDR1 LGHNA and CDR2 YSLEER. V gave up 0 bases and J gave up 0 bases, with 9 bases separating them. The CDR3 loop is CASSQDLSYSGANVLTF. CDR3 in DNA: TGCGCCAGCAGCCAAGATCTTAGTTACTCTGGGGCCAACGTCCTGACTTTC.

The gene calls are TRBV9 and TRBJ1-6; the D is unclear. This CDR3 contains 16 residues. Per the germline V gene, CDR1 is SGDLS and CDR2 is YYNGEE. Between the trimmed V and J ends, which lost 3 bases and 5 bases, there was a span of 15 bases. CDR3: CASSGGSGVDNSPLHF. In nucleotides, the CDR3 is TGTGCCAGCAGCGGGGGATCAGGAGTTGATAATTCACCCCTCCACTTT.

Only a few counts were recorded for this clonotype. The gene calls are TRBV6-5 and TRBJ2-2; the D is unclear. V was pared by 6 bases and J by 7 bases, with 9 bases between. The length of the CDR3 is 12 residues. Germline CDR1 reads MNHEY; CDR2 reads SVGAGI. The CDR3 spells CASRKVSGELFF. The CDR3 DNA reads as TGTGCCAGCAGGAAAGTGAGCGGGGAGCTGTTTTTT.